Reported below is one TCR beta chain. Original handling: From reference gene primer amplification, estimates of nucleated cell counts were derived. Here immunoSEQ multiplex PCR was the method, and the copy in TCRdb shows in-frame clones only, minus some. V, J and clone size derive from that table, while D and trimming were established from the DNA sequence. This sample carries tens of thousands of clones, roughly 88% of them seen once, and the ten largest clones take under 15%. The source of the sample is a study of blood T cell repertoires in COVID-19. Whole-study context: Samples taken during acute and convalescent COVID-19 were collected in the United States, Italy and Spain.

Trimming removed 4 bases from V and 4 bases from J, with 12 bases in between. CDR1 is MNHEY and CDR2 is SVGAGI in the germline V gene. CDR3 length equals 14 residues. Material: peripheral blood. The rearrangement joins TRBV6-5 to TRBJ2-3; TRBD1 might be the D (6 bases). The source of this sequence is a human donor in a cohort sampled during active COVID-19. The DNA for the CDR3 is TGTGCCAGCAGTTGGCAGGGGTACGCAGATACGCAGTATTTT. It codes for CASSWQGYADTQYF.